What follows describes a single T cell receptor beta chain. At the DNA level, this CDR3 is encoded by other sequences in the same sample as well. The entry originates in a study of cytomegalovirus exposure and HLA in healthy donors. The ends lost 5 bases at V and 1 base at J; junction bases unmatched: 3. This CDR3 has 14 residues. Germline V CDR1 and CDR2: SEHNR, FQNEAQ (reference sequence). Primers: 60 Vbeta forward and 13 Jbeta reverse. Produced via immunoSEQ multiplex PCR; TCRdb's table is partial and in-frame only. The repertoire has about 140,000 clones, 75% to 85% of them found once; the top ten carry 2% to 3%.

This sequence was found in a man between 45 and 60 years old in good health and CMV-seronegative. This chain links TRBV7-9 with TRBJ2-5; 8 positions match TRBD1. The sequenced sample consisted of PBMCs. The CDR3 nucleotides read TGTGCCAGCAGCGTAGGACAGGGCCAAGAGACCCAGTACTTC. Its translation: CASSVGQGQETQYF.